This T cell receptor (beta chain) emerged from a study of blood T cells in healthy people across ages. Overall study results and limits: Per million T cells, TCR beta diversity dropped roughly linearly as age increased. Higher diversity, along with more naive CD4+ cells, distinguished long-lived donors from aged donors.

Note on this clonotype: Its specificity is unknown. At one end the junction does not follow the germline gene, possibly because of a read error.

A sample-barcoded 5' primer and a J-beta primer mix were used in a second PCR of roughly 7 to 11 cycles. Each CDR3 protein gets one entry after TCRdb re-called the 5' RACE reads with MiXCR. The repertoire holds nearly 1 million distinct CDR3 sequences, with roughly half as singletons. This clonotype originated in a woman aged 55-70 years in good health. The sequenced material came from blood.

The CDR3 is CASSFDPASYSEQFF. The DNA of the CDR3 is TGTGCCAGCAGCTTCGACCCAGCATCCTACAGTGAGCAGTTCTTC. The V and J genes are TRBV11-2 and TRBJ2-1; D ambiguous. CDR3 length equals 15 residues. The V gene's germline CDR1 is SGHAT and CDR2 FQNNGV.